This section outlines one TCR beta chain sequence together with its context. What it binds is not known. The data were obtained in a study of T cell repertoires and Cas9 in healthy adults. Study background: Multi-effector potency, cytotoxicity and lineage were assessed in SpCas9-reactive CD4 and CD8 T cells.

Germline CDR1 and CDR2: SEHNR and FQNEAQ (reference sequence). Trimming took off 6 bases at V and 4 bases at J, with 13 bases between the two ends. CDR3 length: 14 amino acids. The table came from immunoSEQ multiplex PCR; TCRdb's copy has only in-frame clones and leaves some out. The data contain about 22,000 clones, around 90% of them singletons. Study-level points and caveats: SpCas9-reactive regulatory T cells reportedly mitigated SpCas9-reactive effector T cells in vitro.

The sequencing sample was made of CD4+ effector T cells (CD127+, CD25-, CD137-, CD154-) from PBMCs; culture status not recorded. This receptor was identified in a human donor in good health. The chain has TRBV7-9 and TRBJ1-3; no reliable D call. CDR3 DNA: TGTGCCAGCAGTACCCCGGGGAGAGGAAACACCATATATTTT. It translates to CASSTPGRGNTIYF.